The next 28 T cell receptor beta chains were all read from a single sample in a study of shared clonotypes between healthy human individuals (dated by TCRdb to the early 2020s). Preparation of the library involved the immunoSEQ multiplex PCR assay. Entries here come from immuneACCESS through TCRdb and include only in-frame sequences with V and J called. Some clones fail to appear in such tables; in the studies checked, an unresolved V gene covers under half of the shortfall, and the cause of the remainder is unknown. In all, the sample holds 450,000 to 550,000 clones, and around 79% of those were seen once. Of the sample, approximately 13% is held by the ten largest clones. Sequenced material: PBMCs. The receptors were gathered from a woman between 40 and 50 years old in good health. Some clones in this sample may be carry-over from other donors' samples.

This clone was observed a handful of times. V gene TRBV9 combines with J gene TRBJ2-7; D ambiguous. The CDR3 length is 14 residues. Looked up from germline, CDR1 is SGDLS and CDR2 is YYNGEE. V lost 0 bases and J 2 bases, leaving 9 bases between the germline ends. The CDR3 here is CASSVDMGTYEQYF. CDR3 sequence (DNA): TGTGCCAGCAGCGTAGATATGGGAACCTACGAGCAGTACTTC.

The J gene is TRBJ2-1, the V gene TRBV9, with TRBD2 matching 14 bases. Germline CDR1 reads SGDLS; CDR2 reads YYNGEE. With V trimmed by 4 bases and J by 5 bases, 5 bases remained unmatched. This CDR3 spans 16 amino acids. Here the CDR3 reads CASSLGLAGANNEQFF. The CDR3 bases are TGTGCCAGCAGCTTGGGACTAGCGGGAGCAAACAATGAGCAGTTCTTC.

This clone came up a few times. The chain uses TRBV4-3 and TRBJ2-7; TRBD2 matches at 7 bases. Germline loops: CDR1 LGHNA, CDR2 YSLEER. This CDR3 is 17 amino acids long. Germline trimming cut 0 bases from V and 0 bases from J; bases unmatched to any gene: 8. The chain's CDR3 is CASSQDTDSGSSYEQYF. The CDR3 DNA sequence: TGCGCCAGCAGCCAAGATACGGATAGCGGGTCCTCCTACGAGCAGTACTTC.

The gene calls are TRBV11-2 and TRBJ2-5; D remains ambiguous. The assigned J gene may be wrong: the sequence end matches TRBJ2-7 better. The CDR3 has 13 amino acids. Germline V gene sequence: CDR1 SGHAT, CDR2 FQNNGV. The CDR3 sequence is CASSLDRWDEQYF. The CDR3 nucleotides are TGTGCCAGCAGCTTAGATAGGTGGGACGAGCAGTACTTC.

The chain has TRBV5-4 and TRBJ2-2, with 14 bases that match TRBD2. After removal of 4 bases from V and 5 bases from J, the junction contained 7 bases not matched to a gene. The germline CDR1 and CDR2 sequences are SGHNT and YYREEE (reference sequence). The CDR3 covers 17 residues. In DNA, the CDR3 is TGTGCCAGCAGCCAGGGACTAGCGGGAGTAGAAACCGGGGAGCTGTTTTTT. Protein sequence: CASSQGLAGVETGELFF.

V usage is TRBV30 and J usage is TRBJ1-3, with a possible D match to TRBD1 (5 bases). CDR1 is GTSNPN and CDR2 is SVGIG in the germline V gene (reference sequence). This CDR3 has 12 residues. V dropped 5 bases and J dropped 2 bases, with 7 bases sitting between them. The CDR3 region has the DNA TGTGCCTGGGGGACCGCTGGAAACACCATATATTTT. It translates to CAWGTAGNTIYF.

The rearrangement links TRBV13 to TRBJ2-5; no clear D gene. The V gene's germline CDR1 is PRHDT and CDR2 FYEKMQ (reference sequence). This CDR3 contains 12 residues. Trimming took 5 bases from V and 4 from J, leaving 8 bases between them. CDR3 sequence reads: CASSRIRETQYF. Written as DNA, the CDR3 is TGTGCCAGCAGCCGGATAAGAGAGACCCAGTACTTC.

The rearrangement links TRBV9 to TRBJ1-2; possible D gene TRBD1, 5 bases. Germline assignment: CDR1 SGDLS and CDR2 YYNGEE. There are 16 residues in the CDR3. Trimming removed 3 bases from V and 4 bases from J, with 19 bases in between. DNA for the CDR3: TGTGCCAGCAGCGATATCCCTGAAGGGGTCACCTATGGCTACACCTTC. This sequence encodes CASSDIPEGVTYGYTF.

The chain links TRBV6-5 to TRBJ1-1; D unclear. There are 13 residues in the CDR3. Germline CDR1 MNHEY, CDR2 SVGAGI. Trimming took 0 bases from V and 0 from J, leaving 2 bases between them. For the CDR3, the DNA is TGTGCCAGCAGTTACTCGGTGAACACTGAAGCTTTCTTT. It is translated as CASSYSVNTEAFF.

The gene calls are TRBV27 and TRBJ2-7; 9 nucleotides align to TRBD1. The germline V gene encodes CDR1 MNHEY and CDR2 SMNVEV (reference sequence). The CDR3 length is 14 residues. Trimming cost V 7 bases and J 2 bases; bases outside gene matches: 6. CDR3 DNA: TGTGCCAGCAAACGACAGGGGGTTGCCTACGAGCAGTACTTC. Translated, it gives CASKRQGVAYEQYF.

This clone was observed a handful of times. V is TRBV27 and J is TRBJ2-2, with 10 bases lining up with TRBD1. This CDR3 comprises 14 residues. V trimming: 4 bases; J trimming: 7 bases; junction bases outside the gene matches: 3. The germline V gene encodes CDR1 MNHEY and CDR2 SMNVEV (reference sequence). CDR3 sequence (DNA): TGTGCCAGCAGTTCCCGGACAGGGGGCGGGGAGCTGTTTTTT. Protein: CASSSRTGGGELFF.

The chain has TRBV5-1 and TRBJ2-7; 7 positions agree with TRBD2. Germline CDR1 is SGHRS and CDR2 is YFSETQ. The V segment lost 0 bases and the J segment 2 bases; nucleotides outside the gene matches: 5. The CDR3 runs 15 residues. CDR3 loop: CASSLEALAAYEQYF. The CDR3 DNA reads TGCGCCAGCAGCTTGGAGGCGCTAGCGGCCTACGAGCAGTACTTC.

This sequence joins TRBV18 and TRBJ2-1; 9 bases fit TRBD2. The J segment lost 0 bases and the V segment lost 4 bases, leaving 10 bases of the junction unmatched. The germline gives CDR1 KGHSH, CDR2 LQKENI. The CDR3 extends over 18 amino acids. CDR3 protein: CASSLNGGRAVSYNEQFF. The DNA for the CDR3 is TGTGCCAGCTCACTAAACGGCGGGAGGGCCGTCTCCTACAATGAGCAGTTCTTC. The full variable domain, in which reference TRBV18 and TRBJ2-1 provide the parts outside the CDR3, is NAGVMQNPRHLVRRRGQEARLRCSPMKGHSHVYWYRQLPEEGLKFMVYLQKENIIDESGMPKERFSAEFPKEGPSILRIQQVVRGDSAAYFCASSLNGGRAVSYNEQFFGPGTRLTVL.

V is TRBV18 and J is TRBJ2-3; 8 positions agree with TRBD1. The CDR3 consists of 16 residues. V dropped 3 bases and J dropped 4; count of bases not matched to a gene: 9. Germline values: CDR1 KGHSH, CDR2 LQKENI. In DNA form, the CDR3 reads TGTGCCAGCTCACCCTCCGGGCGACAGGGGTCAGATACGCAGTATTTT. Amino acid sequence: CASSPSGRQGSDTQYF.

The chain couples TRBV7-8 to TRBJ2-7; TRBD1 might be the D (5 bases). Germline V gene sequence: CDR1 SGHVS, CDR2 FQNEAQ. This CDR3 contains 13 residues. Trimming removed 3 bases from V and 5 bases from J, with 11 bases in between. The CDR3 is CASSLGEGDEQYF. In DNA, the CDR3 is TGTGCCAGCAGCTTGGGTGAAGGGGACGAGCAGTACTTC.

The chain employs TRBV10-3 and TRBJ2-6; D not resolved. V was clipped by 0 bases and J by 1 base, with 7 bases between them. The germline V gene has CDR1 ENHRY and CDR2 SYGVKD. The CDR3 is made up of 16 amino acids. The CDR3 region is CAISESSLSGANVLTF. The CDR3 coding sequence is TGTGCCATCAGTGAGTCGTCGCTTTCTGGGGCCAACGTCCTGACTTTC.

This rearrangement joins TRBV10-3 to TRBJ2-5, with no clear D. Judging by the DNA end, TRBJ2-7 fits better; the J call may be wrong. This CDR3 is built from 13 residues. Germline-derived CDR1 and CDR2 are ENHRY and SYGVKD. CDR3 nucleotide sequence: TGTGCCATCAGTGGCGACACCGCCAGCGAGCAGTACTTC. Protein product: CAISGDTASEQYF.

Details on this clone: This same CDR3 is encoded by further DNA sequences in the sample. This chain uses TRBV5-4 with TRBJ2-1, with TRBD2 matching over 11 bases. Germline V gene lookup returns CDR1 SGHNT and CDR2 YYREEE (reference sequence). J gave up 4 bases and V 4 bases, and 4 bases lay outside the gene matches. The CDR3 sequence is 15 residues long. CDR3 nucleotides: TGTGCCAGCAGCACGGGACTAGCGGTTTACAATGAGCAGTTCTTC. The encoded protein is CASSTGLAVYNEQFF.

The V gene is TRBV19, the J gene TRBJ2-7, with 12 bases identical to TRBD2. The CDR3 contains 15 residues. With V trimmed by 6 bases and J by 5 bases, 8 bases remained unmatched. Germline loops: CDR1 LNHDA, CDR2 SQIVND (reference sequence). Here the CDR3 DNA reads TGTGCCAGTAGCAGACTAGCGGGAGTCGGGCACGAGCAGTACTTC. Protein product: CASSRLAGVGHEQYF.

CDR3 sequence: CASSPKQGTLVRAFF. Written as DNA, the CDR3 is TGTGCCAGTAGTCCCAAACAGGGGACCCTTGTGCGGGCTTTCTTT. The chain links TRBV19 to TRBJ1-1, with TRBD1 matching over 7 bases. Trimming at V came to 5 bases and at J to 11 bases, leaving 17 bases not matched to a gene. Per the germline V gene, CDR1 is LNHDA and CDR2 is SQIVND (reference sequence). The CDR3 has 15 residues.

The CDR3 nucleotides read TGCGCCAGCAGCCCGGTCCCGGGACAGGGCTCCAATGAAAAACTGTTTTTT. Its protein is CASSPVPGQGSNEKLFF. V gene TRBV5-1 combines with J gene TRBJ1-4, with 9 bases identical to TRBD1. This CDR3 is built from 17 residues. The junction had 12 bases not matched to a gene; V was cut back by 4 bases and J by 5 bases. The germline CDR1 and CDR2 sequences are SGHRS and YFSETQ.

The chain recombines TRBV13 with TRBJ2-1; D possibly corresponds to TRBD2 (6 bases). Germline V CDR1 and CDR2: PRHDT, FYEKMQ (reference sequence). The CDR3 is 15 amino acids. The V end lost 6 bases, the J end lost 5 bases, and 17 bases lay between the germline ends. CDR3 residues: CASRIKGGKNNEQFF. Here the CDR3 DNA reads TGTGCCAGCAGAATCAAGGGAGGTAAAAACAATGAGCAGTTCTTC. Together with reference TRBV13 and TRBJ2-1, the CDR3 gives the full variable domain: AAGVIQSPRHLIKEKRETATLKCYPIPRHDTVYWYQQGPGQDPQFLISFYEKMQSDKGSIPDRFSAQQFSDYHSELNMSSLELGDSALYFCASRIKGGKNNEQFFGPGTRLTVL.

The chain uses TRBV2 and TRBJ2-1; 14 bases agree with TRBD2. Trimming cost V 10 bases and J 7 bases; bases outside gene matches: 12. Germline loops: CDR1 SNHLY, CDR2 FYNNEI. The CDR3 is made up of 16 amino acids. The CDR3 DNA follows: TGTGCCACCGGTCCCGGGACTAGCGGGAGTCAAAATGAGCAGTTCTTC. Residues: CATGPGTSGSQNEQFF.

The genes are TRBV18 and TRBJ2-7, with 7 bases aligning to TRBD1. Germline-derived CDR1 and CDR2 are KGHSH and LQKENI. J lost 2 bases, V lost 3 bases, and 10 bases had no gene match. This CDR3 has 16 residues. The CDR3: CASSPGQDRTTYEQYF. CDR3 DNA sequence: TGTGCCAGCTCACCGGGGCAGGACAGGACAACCTACGAGCAGTACTTC.

The chain employs TRBV7-3 and TRBJ2-3, with D unclear. The CDR3 loop spans 13 amino acids. V shed 1 base and J shed 6 bases, with 8 bases lying between them. The germline V gene encodes CDR1 SGHTA and CDR2 FQGTGA. The CDR3 region has the DNA TGTGCCAGCAGCTTAAACGCTCGTGATACGCAGTATTTT. It yields the protein CASSLNARDTQYF. Full variable domain (missing parts from reference TRBV7-3 and TRBJ2-3): GAGVSQTPSNKVTEKGKYVELRCDPISGHTALYWYRQSLGQGPEFLIYFQGTGAADDSGLPNDRFFAVRPEGSVSTLKIQRTERGDSAVYLCASSLNARDTQYFGPGTRLTVL.

Turning to this clone: Other nucleotide sequences from this sample produce the same CDR3. This sequence joins TRBV10-3 and TRBJ1-1; D is uncertain. The CDR3 contains 14 residues. CDR1 ENHRY and CDR2 SYGVKD come from the germline V gene. The V gene lost 3 bases and the J gene lost 0 bases, with 8 bases spanning the gap. CDR3 DNA: TGTGCCATCAGTGAAGGCAGGTTGAACACTGAAGCTTTCTTT. This sequence encodes CAISEGRLNTEAFF.

The J gene is TRBJ2-7, the V gene TRBV28; D is unclear. CDR1 is MDHEN, CDR2 SYDVKM, per germline. V dropped 3 bases and J dropped 13 bases, with 16 bases sitting between them. This CDR3 has 12 residues. The CDR3 DNA is TGTGCCAGCAGTTTCATCGGTCGCTTGGGTTACTTC. This gives the protein CASSFIGRLGYF.

There are many counts of this clone. The sample holds other DNA sequences that translate to the same CDR3. This chain connects TRBV28 to TRBJ2-7, with no clear D. Germline assignment: CDR1 MDHEN and CDR2 SYDVKM. This CDR3 has 12 amino acids. Trimming cost V 3 bases and J 4 bases, with 7 bases left between them. The CDR3 DNA follows: TGTGCCAGCAGTTTGTCGCGTTACGAGCAGTACTTC. Its protein product is CASSLSRYEQYF.